This T cell receptor beta chain was recovered during a study of regulatory T cells in long-lasting Graves disease. Overall study results and limits: Analyses excluded thyroid tissue, covering peripheral blood alone. Whereas new patients shared 800 to 1,000 public clonotypes, persistent patients shared more, at 2,500 to 3,500.

To make TCR beta libraries, researchers used iRepertoire HTBI primers and Arm-PCR of CDR3 regions. TCRdb processed the multiplex PCR reads anew with MiXCR; each CDR3 protein has one entry. The repertoire holds 300,000 to 400,000 distinct CDR3 sequences, with around 15% as singletons. The table lists this clonotype with many counts. Antigen specificity is unknown. The CDR3 covers 14 residues. Germline CDR1 KGHSH, CDR2 LQKENI. Trimming took 3 bases from V and 2 from J, leaving 10 bases between them. The time point was: newly diagnosed GD, antithyroid drugs for less than 3 months. Following extraction of RNA from PBMCs, that RNA was used to make the TCR library. These data were also filed under a second study, of T cells in Graves' hyperthyroidism and ophthalmopathy. From that study: TCR CDR3 regions were first amplified by RT-PCR with HTBI primers. Blood also held most thyroid clonotypes expanded beyond 0.001.

V is TRBV18 and J is TRBJ2-5; D possibly corresponds to TRBD1 (5 bases). The specimen comprised peripheral blood mononuclear cells (PBMCs), sampled at new diagnosis, from a patient treated with antithyroid drugs. This sequence was found in a man aged 35-49 years with Graves disease. The CDR3 is CASSPRARQETQYF. DNA for the CDR3: TGTGCCAGCTCACCCAGGGCACGACAAGAGACCCAGTACTTC.